This TCR beta chain was identified in a study of cytomegalovirus exposure and HLA in healthy donors. As for the study in general: Unique TCRs from HLA-typed donors, roughly 89 million of them, were held in an early data release.

Study-wide findings and caveats: In a later analysis, common viral pathogens appeared linked to several of the most significant clusters. A previous analysis found most TCR beta V segments productive roughly 90% or roughly 30% of the time.

PCR was performed using 60 Vbeta and 13 Jbeta primers. Produced via immunoSEQ multiplex PCR; TCRdb's table is partial and in-frame only. The repertoire includes 120,000 to 150,000 clones, about three quarters of them detected once, and roughly 0.69% sits in the top ten. In this sample, this clone turned up a few times. What it binds is unknown. CDR1 and CDR2 (germline): SEHNR, FQNEAQ (reference sequence). CDR3 size: 17 residues. The trim removed 1 base at V and 2 bases at J, leaving 9 bases unmatched. The sequenced sample consisted of PBMCs. This chain connects TRBV7-9 to TRBJ2-5; TRBD2 agrees at 8 bases. The receptor comes from a male donor in good health and CMV-seronegative. As DNA, the CDR3 is TGTGCCAGCAGCTTAGTCGGGGGGGTCTTGGAACAAGAGACCCAGTACTTC. Its translation: CASSLVGGVLEQETQYF. The entire variable domain, with the rest obtained from reference TRBV7-9 and TRBJ2-5, is as follows: DTGVSQNPRHKITKRGQNVTFRCDPISEHNRLYWYRQTLGQGPEFLTYFQNEAQLEKSRLLSDRFSAERPKGSFSTLEIQRTEQGDSAMYLCASSLVGGVLEQETQYFGPGTRLLVL.